This T cell receptor beta chain was obtained from a study of T cells in Graves' hyperthyroidism and ophthalmopathy. This clonotype has only a few counts. Its antigen is unknown. TCR beta CDR3 sequences were amplified from RNA transcripts. TCR CDR3 regions were first amplified by RT-PCR with HTBI primers. TCRdb reprocessed the multiplex PCR reads via MiXCR and lists one record per CDR3 protein. The sample records approximately 630,000 distinct CDR3 sequences, 15% to 20% being singletons. Study results and caveats: Expanded thyroid clonotypes (above 0.001) were mostly also found in blood.

CDR3 length: 13 amino acids. Germline CDR1 MDHEN, CDR2 SYDVKM. Trimming took off 2 bases at V and 3 bases at J, with 8 bases between the two ends. The chain couples TRBV28 to TRBJ2-7, with no clear D. The receptor was derived from a woman aged 25-40 years with Graves' hyperthyroidism. Sequencing was performed on blood. The CDR3 reads CASSLGMIYEQYF. In DNA, the CDR3 is TGTGCCAGCAGTTTAGGAATGATCTACGAGCAGTACTTC.